This T cell receptor beta chain was identified during a study of blood T cell repertoires in COVID-19. Whole-study context: Sites across the United States, Italy and Spain contributed samples from acute and convalescent COVID-19.

Profiled with immunoSEQ multiplex PCR; TCRdb holds only in-frame clones, not every one. The repertoire consists of roughly 350,000 clones, with 92% occurring once and the leading ten covering roughly 20%. Enrolled through a virtual design, the participants were between roughly 18 and 90 years of age and came from around 25 US areas. Cohorts were based on clinical histories the participants reported. The CDR3 has 17 amino acids. The germline CDR1 and CDR2 sequences are SGDLS and YYNGEE. V was trimmed by 4 bases and J by 0 bases, leaving 19 bases between them. The specimen sequenced was PBMCs or T cells enriched from blood (not recorded which). This receptor was identified in a woman in her thirties who had recovered from COVID-19. J is TRBJ1-1 and V is TRBV9; tentative D call: TRBD1 (5 bases). CDR3 sequence reads: CASSPRGGEPMNTEAFF. The CDR3, as DNA: TGTGCCAGCAGCCCGCGGGGGGGGGAACCAATGAACACTGAAGCTTTCTTT.